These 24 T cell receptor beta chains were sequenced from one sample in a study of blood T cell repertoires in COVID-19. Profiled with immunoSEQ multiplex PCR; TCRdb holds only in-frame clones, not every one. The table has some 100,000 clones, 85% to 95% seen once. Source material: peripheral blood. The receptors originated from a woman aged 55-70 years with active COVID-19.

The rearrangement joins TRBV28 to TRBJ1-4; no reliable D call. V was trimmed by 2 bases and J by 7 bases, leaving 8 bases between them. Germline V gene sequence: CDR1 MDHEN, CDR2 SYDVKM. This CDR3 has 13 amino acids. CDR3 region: CASSLPRGEKLFF. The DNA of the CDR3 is TGTGCCAGCAGTTTACCTCGAGGTGAAAAACTGTTTTTT.

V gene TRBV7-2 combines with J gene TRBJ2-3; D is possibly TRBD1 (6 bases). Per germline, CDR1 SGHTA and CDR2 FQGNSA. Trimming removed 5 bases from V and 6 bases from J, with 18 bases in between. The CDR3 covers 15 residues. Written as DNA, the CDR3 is TGTGCCAGCAGCCAAGCAGTGGGGGCGGAGGATACGCAGTATTTT. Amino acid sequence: CASSQAVGAEDTQYF.

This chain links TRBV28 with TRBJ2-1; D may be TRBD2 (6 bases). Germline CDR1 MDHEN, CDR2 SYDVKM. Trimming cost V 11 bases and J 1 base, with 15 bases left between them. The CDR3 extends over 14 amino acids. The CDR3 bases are TGTGCCGGCATGAGGGCGGGGTCCTACAATGAGCAGTTCTTC. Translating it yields CAGMRAGSYNEQFF.

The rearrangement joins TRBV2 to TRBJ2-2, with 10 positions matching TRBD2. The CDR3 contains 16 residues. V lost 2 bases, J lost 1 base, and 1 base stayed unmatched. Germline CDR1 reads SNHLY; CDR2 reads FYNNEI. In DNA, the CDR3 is TGTGCCAGCAGTGAACGACTAGCGGGGAACACCGGGGAGCTGTTTTTT. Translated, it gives CASSERLAGNTGELFF.

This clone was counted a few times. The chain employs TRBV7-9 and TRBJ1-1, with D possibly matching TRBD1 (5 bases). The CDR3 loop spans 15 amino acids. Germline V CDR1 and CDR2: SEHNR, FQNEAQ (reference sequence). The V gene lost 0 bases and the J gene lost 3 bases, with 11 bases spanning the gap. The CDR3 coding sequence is TGTGCCAGCAGCTTAGCGCAGGGAGGCGACACTGAAGCTTTCTTT. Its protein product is CASSLAQGGDTEAFF.

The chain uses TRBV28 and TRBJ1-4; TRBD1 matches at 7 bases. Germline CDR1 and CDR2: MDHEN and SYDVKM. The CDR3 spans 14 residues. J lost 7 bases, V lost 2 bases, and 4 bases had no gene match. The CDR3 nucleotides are TGTGCCAGCAGTTTAGGAGGGGGCGGTGAAAAACTGTTTTTT. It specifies CASSLGGGGEKLFF.

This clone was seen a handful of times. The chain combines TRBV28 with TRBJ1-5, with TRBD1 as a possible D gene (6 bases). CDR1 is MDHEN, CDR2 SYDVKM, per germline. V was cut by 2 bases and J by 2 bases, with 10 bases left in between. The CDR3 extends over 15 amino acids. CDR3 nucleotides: TGTGCCAGCAGTTTAATCGCAGGGGGCAATCAGCCCCAGCATTTT. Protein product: CASSLIAGGNQPQHF. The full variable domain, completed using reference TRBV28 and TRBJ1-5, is DVKVTQSSRYLVKRTGEKVFLECVQDMDHENMFWYRQDPGLGLRLIYFSYDVKMKEKGDIPEGYSVSREKKERFSLILESASTNQTSMYLCASSLIAGGNQPQHFGDGTRLSIL.

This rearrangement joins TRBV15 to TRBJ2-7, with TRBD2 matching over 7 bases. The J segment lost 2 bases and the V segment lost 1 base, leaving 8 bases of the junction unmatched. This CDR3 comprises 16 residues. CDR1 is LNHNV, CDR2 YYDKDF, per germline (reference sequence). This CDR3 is CATSRVGGGSPYEQYF. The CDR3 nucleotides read TGTGCCACCAGCAGAGTGGGTGGCGGGAGCCCCTACGAGCAGTACTTC.

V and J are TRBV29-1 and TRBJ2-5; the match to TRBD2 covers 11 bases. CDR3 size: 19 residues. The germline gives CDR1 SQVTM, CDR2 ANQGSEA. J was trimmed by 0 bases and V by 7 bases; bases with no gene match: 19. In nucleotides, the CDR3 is TGCAGCGCAAAGCCGGGACTAGCGGAGTCATACCAATACCAAGAGACCCAGTACTTC. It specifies CSAKPGLAESYQYQETQYF. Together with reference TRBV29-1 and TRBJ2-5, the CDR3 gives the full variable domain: SAVISQKPSRDICQRGTSLTIQCQVDSQVTMMFWYRQQPGQSLTLIATANQGSEATYESGFVIDKFPISRPNLTFSTLTVSNMSPEDSSIYLCSAKPGLAESYQYQETQYFGPGTRLLVL.

For the CDR3, the DNA is TGTGCCAGCTCACCAGGCCCCCTAGACACAGATACGCAGTATTTT. Encoded protein: CASSPGPLDTDTQYF. The rearrangement joins TRBV18 to TRBJ2-3, with unresolved D. From germline, CDR1 is KGHSH and CDR2 LQKENI. The CDR3 consists of 15 residues. Trimming removed 2 bases from V and 2 bases from J, with 11 bases in between.

The CDR3 DNA reads TGTGCCAGCAGTCCCACCGACAGGGTAGGTGAGCAGTTCTTC. It yields the protein CASSPTDRVGEQFF. This chain links TRBV2 with TRBJ2-1; 7 nucleotides agree with TRBD1. The CDR3 loop spans 14 amino acids. Germline values: CDR1 SNHLY, CDR2 FYNNEI. V trimming: 5 bases; J trimming: 9 bases; junction bases outside the gene matches: 10.

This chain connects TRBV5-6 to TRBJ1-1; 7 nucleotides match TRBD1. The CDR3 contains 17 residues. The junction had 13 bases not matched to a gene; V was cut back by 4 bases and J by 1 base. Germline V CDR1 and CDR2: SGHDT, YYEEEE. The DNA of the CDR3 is TGTGCCAGCAGCACACGGGGGACAGAAAAACCGAACACTGAAGCTTTCTTT. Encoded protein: CASSTRGTEKPNTEAFF.

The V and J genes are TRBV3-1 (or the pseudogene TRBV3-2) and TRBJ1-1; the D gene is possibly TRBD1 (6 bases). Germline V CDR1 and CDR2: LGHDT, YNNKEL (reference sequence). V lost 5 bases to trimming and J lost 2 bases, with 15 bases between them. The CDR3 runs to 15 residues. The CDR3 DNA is TGTGCCAGCAGCTTTACAGGGAAGGAAAACACTGAAGCTTTCTTT. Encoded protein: CASSFTGKENTEAFF.

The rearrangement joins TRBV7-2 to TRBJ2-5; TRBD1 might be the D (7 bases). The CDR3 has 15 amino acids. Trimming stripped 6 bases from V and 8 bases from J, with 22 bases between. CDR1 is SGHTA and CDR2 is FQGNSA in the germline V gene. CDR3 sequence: CASSLPGGPPDTQYF. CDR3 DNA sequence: TGTGCCAGCAGTCTCCCAGGGGGGCCCCCAGATACCCAGTACTTC.

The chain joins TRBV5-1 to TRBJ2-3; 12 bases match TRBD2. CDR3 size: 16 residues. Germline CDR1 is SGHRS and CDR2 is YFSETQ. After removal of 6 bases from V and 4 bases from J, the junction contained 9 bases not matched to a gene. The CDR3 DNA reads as TGCGCCAGCAACCTGTGGACTAGCGGGGAGGCAGATACGCAGTATTTT. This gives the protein CASNLWTSGEADTQYF.

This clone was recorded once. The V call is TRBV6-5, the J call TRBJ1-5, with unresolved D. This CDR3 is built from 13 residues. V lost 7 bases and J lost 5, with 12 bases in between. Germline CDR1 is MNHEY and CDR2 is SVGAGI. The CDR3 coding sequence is TGTGCCAGCACCACCCGGGTTGATCAGCCCCAGCATTTT. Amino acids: CASTTRVDQPQHF.

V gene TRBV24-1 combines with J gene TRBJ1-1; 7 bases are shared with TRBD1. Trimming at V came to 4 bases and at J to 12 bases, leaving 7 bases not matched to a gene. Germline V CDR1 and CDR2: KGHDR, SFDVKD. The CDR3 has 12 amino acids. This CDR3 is CATSEATGKPFF. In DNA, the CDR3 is TGTGCCACCAGTGAGGCGACAGGGAAACCTTTCTTT.

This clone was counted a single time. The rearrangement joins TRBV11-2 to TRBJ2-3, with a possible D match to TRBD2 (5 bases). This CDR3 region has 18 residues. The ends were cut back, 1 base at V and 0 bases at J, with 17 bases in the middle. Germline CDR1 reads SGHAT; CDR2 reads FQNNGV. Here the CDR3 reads CASSLVIRGYGSTDTQYF. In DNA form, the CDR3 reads TGTGCCAGCAGCTTAGTTATTCGAGGGTATGGTAGCACAGATACGCAGTATTTT.

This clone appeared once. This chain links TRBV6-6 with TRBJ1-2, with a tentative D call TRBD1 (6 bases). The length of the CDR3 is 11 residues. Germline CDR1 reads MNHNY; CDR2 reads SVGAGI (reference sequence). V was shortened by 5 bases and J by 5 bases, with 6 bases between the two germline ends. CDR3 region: CASSQGYGYTF. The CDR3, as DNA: TGTGCCAGCAGTCAGGGGTATGGCTACACCTTC.

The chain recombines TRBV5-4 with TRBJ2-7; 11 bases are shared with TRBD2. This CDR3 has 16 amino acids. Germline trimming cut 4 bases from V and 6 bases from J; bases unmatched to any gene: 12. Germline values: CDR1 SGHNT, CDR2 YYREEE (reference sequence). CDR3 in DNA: TGTGCCAGCAGCCAAAATAGCGGGAGGGCCGCAACCGAGCAGTACTTC. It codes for CASSQNSGRAATEQYF.

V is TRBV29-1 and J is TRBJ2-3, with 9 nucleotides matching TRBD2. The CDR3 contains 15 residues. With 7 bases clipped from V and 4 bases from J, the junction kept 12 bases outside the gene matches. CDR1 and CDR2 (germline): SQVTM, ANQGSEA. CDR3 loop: CSAPRGGREADTQYF. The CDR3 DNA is TGCAGCGCCCCGCGGGGCGGGAGGGAGGCAGATACGCAGTATTTT.

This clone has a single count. CDR3 residues: CASSLPGQGITSNTEAFF. CDR3 sequence (DNA): TGTGCCAGCAGCCTACCCGGACAGGGGATAACATCGAACACTGAAGCTTTCTTT. The chain joins TRBV7-9 to TRBJ1-1, with 9 bases lining up with TRBD1. The CDR3 is made up of 18 amino acids. V trimming: 5 bases; J trimming: 1 base; junction bases outside the gene matches: 14. The germline V gene has CDR1 SEHNR and CDR2 FQNEAQ (reference sequence).

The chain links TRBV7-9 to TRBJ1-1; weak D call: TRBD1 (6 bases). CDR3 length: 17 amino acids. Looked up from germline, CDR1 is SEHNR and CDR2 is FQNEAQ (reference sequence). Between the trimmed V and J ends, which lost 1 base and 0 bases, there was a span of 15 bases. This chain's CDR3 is CASSLEGGGDMNTEAFF. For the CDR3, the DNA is TGTGCCAGCAGCTTAGAGGGAGGGGGGGACATGAACACTGAAGCTTTCTTT.

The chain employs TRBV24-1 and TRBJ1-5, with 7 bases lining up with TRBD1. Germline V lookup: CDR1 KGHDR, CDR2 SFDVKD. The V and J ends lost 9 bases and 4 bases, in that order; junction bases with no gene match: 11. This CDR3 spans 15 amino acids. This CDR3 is CATVTGEGINQPQHF. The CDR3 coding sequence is TGTGCCACCGTCACAGGGGAAGGTATTAATCAGCCCCAGCATTTT.